The clone carrying this T cell receptor beta chain was seen a few times. Antigen: not known. This specimen comes from a study of cytomegalovirus exposure and HLA in healthy donors. Researchers ran the PCR with 60 Vbeta and 13 Jbeta primers. Profiled with immunoSEQ multiplex PCR; TCRdb holds only in-frame clones, not every one. The sample includes 90,000 to 110,000 clones, roughly 70% seen only once; the top ten take around 1.3%. Whole-study results and caveats: It was confirmed in vitro that three of the CMV-associated chains were specific for CMV antigens.

Deletions cut 3 bases from V and 5 bases from J, with 17 bases between. The germline CDR1 and CDR2 sequences are SGDLS and YYNGEE. There are 15 residues in the CDR3. The chain carries TRBV9 and TRBJ1-1; D is perhaps TRBD1 (6 bases). The TCR originated in a man aged 35 to 55 in good health and CMV-seronegative. Sequencing was carried out using PBMCs. The CDR3 DNA sequence: TGTGCCAGCAGCGCTACGTCACAGGGCCTGACTGAAGCTTTCTTT. Protein sequence: CASSATSQGLTEAFF.